The sequence of this T cell receptor beta chain was determined in a study of a mutant IDH1 vaccine in newly diagnosed glioma. Across the study: Initiation of the vaccine course occurred 4-6 weeks after radiotherapy alone, or alongside temozolomide cycles.

This CDR3 spans 11 amino acids. Per germline, CDR1 GTSNPN and CDR2 SVGIG (reference sequence). V was clipped by 4 bases and J by 1 base, with 4 bases between them. Produced via immunoSEQ multiplex PCR; TCRdb's table is partial and in-frame only. The sample has tens of thousands of clones, almost 85% seen once. Time point meaning: week 35, safety follow-up. Alongside topical imiquimod, each dose of vaccine comprised 300 ug of mutant IDH1 20-mer peptide. To note about this clone: The antigen is not known.

This clonotype originated in a man between 18 and 29 years old with glioma. The sample here was PBMCs, taken from a glioma patient whose treatment included an IDH1 peptide vaccine. V usage is TRBV30 and J usage is TRBJ1-1; D uncertain. This CDR3 reads CAWIENTEAFF. CDR3 nucleotides: TGTGCCTGGATCGAGAACACTGAAGCTTTCTTT.